These 21 T cell receptor beta chains originate from one sample sequenced in a study of T cell responses to AZD1222 COVID-19 vaccine. Assay used: immunoSEQ multiplex PCR; TCRdb lists only in-frame clones, some missing. This sample has 70,000 to 100,000 clones, with about 94% found just once. The sample consisted of peripheral blood, taken 28 days after the second AZD1222 dose. All receptors come from an adult who received the AZD1222 COVID-19 vaccine.

V usage is TRBV19 and J usage is TRBJ1-4, with 9 bases lining up with TRBD1. The germline CDR1 and CDR2 sequences are LNHDA and SQIVND (reference sequence). This CDR3 has 16 residues. V dropped 7 bases and J dropped 6; count of bases not matched to a gene: 12. The CDR3 coding sequence is TGTGCCAGTAAAGACAGGGGGAGAAAATCGGATGAAAAACTGTTTTTT. Its translation: CASKDRGRKSDEKLFF.

The genes are TRBV18 and TRBJ1-2, with TRBD1 matching 7 bases. Germline V gene sequence: CDR1 KGHSH, CDR2 LQKENI. The trim removed 4 bases at V and 0 bases at J, leaving 5 bases unmatched. This CDR3 is 15 amino acids long. CDR3 coding DNA: TGTGCCAGCTCACGAGACAGGGCTGCTAACTATGGCTACACCTTC. Translation gives CASSRDRAANYGYTF. Full variable domain (remainder filled in from reference TRBV18 and TRBJ1-2): NAGVMQNPRHLVRRRGQEARLRCSPMKGHSHVYWYRQLPEEGLKFMVYLQKENIIDESGMPKERFSAEFPKEGPSILRIQQVVRGDSAAYFCASSRDRAANYGYTFGSGTRLTVV.

The genes are TRBV6-5 and TRBJ1-2; D unresolved. The CDR3 is made up of 13 amino acids. Trimming removed 6 bases from V and 6 bases from J, with 14 bases in between. Germline V gene data show CDR1 as MNHEY and CDR2 as SVGAGI. The CDR3 protein is CASRRGLEDGYTF. The CDR3 DNA reads as TGTGCCAGCAGGCGCGGATTAGAAGATGGCTACACCTTC.

This clone was seen just once. The rearrangement joins TRBV27 to TRBJ2-7; 8 positions match TRBD1. The CDR3 is 13 amino acids. The germline V gene encodes CDR1 MNHEY and CDR2 SMNVEV (reference sequence). J gave up 5 bases and V 0 bases, and 0 bases lay outside the gene matches. CDR3 sequence (DNA): TGTGCCAGCAGTTTATCGACAGGGGACGAGCAGTACTTC. This codes for CASSLSTGDEQYF.

The V call is TRBV7-8, the J call TRBJ1-6; D gene ambiguous. Looked up from germline, CDR1 is SGHVS and CDR2 is FQNEAQ. V lost 0 bases and J 15 bases, leaving 15 bases between the germline ends. The CDR3 length is 14 residues. The CDR3 nucleotides are TGTGCCAGCAGCTTAGCCGCACAGAGCGGAATCCTCCACTTT. Translated, it gives CASSLAAQSGILHF.

The rearrangement links TRBV7-2 to TRBJ2-3; D gene ambiguous. This CDR3 is 14 amino acids long. Deletions cut 3 bases from V and 0 bases from J, with 7 bases between. Germline V gene sequence: CDR1 SGHTA, CDR2 FQGNSA. CDR3 sequence: CASSLRRSTDTQYF. The CDR3 DNA follows: TGTGCCAGCAGCTTGCGTCGGAGCACAGATACGCAGTATTTT.

The chain links TRBV6-5 to TRBJ1-2, with 8 bases fitting TRBD1. From germline, CDR1 is MNHEY and CDR2 SVGAGI. The CDR3 runs 15 residues. Unmatched junction bases numbered 10, after V lost 6 bases and J lost 4 bases. CDR3 DNA sequence: TGTGCCAGCAGGGTCAACGACAGGGGCATCTATGGCTACACCTTC. Its protein is CASRVNDRGIYGYTF.

The chain couples TRBV18 to TRBJ1-2; D remains unclear. This CDR3 contains 14 residues. V was trimmed by 2 bases and J by 7 bases, leaving 14 bases between them. The germline gives CDR1 KGHSH, CDR2 LQKENI. Here the CDR3 DNA reads TGTGCCAGCTCACCAACGGTCGGAAGCCGTGGCTACACCTTC. Its protein is CASSPTVGSRGYTF.

The chain uses TRBV15 and TRBJ2-1, with D hard to call. The CDR3 totals 13 residues. V lost 1 base and J 3 bases, leaving 4 bases between the germline ends. Germline V lookup: CDR1 LNHNV, CDR2 YYDKDF (reference sequence). In DNA form, the CDR3 reads TGTGCCACCAGCAGAGGGATCTACAATGAGCAGTTCTTC. Encoded protein: CATSRGIYNEQFF.

The rearrangement links TRBV6-5 to TRBJ2-6; no reliable D call. The CDR3 is made up of 16 amino acids. V was cut by 3 bases and J by 0 bases, with 9 bases left in between. CDR1 and CDR2 (germline): MNHEY, SVGAGI. CDR3: CASSYGSGSGANVLTF. The CDR3 bases are TGTGCCAGCAGTTATGGGTCGGGCTCTGGGGCCAACGTCCTGACTTTC.

The V gene is TRBV3-1 (or the pseudogene TRBV3-2), the J gene TRBJ1-1; D gene uncertain. The CDR3 spans 16 residues. V was pared by 1 base and J by 0 bases, with 12 bases between. Germline assignment: CDR1 LGHDT and CDR2 YNNKEL (reference sequence). CDR3 residues: CASSQARVPMNTEAFF. The CDR3 DNA reads TGTGCCAGCAGCCAAGCGCGGGTTCCAATGAACACTGAAGCTTTCTTT.

V usage is TRBV5-1 and J usage is TRBJ1-1; D is unclear. The ends were cut back, 4 bases at V and 5 bases at J, with 21 bases in the middle. This CDR3 spans 16 amino acids. Germline V gene sequence: CDR1 SGHRS, CDR2 YFSETQ. The CDR3: CASSHSWPGMVTEAFF. The CDR3 DNA is TGCGCCAGCAGCCACAGCTGGCCGGGTATGGTAACTGAAGCTTTCTTT. The variable domain in full, completed from reference TRBV5-1 and TRBJ1-1, reads KAGVTQTPRYLIKTRGQQVTLSCSPISGHRSVSWYQQTPGQGLQFLFEYFSETQRNKGNFPGRFSGRQFSNSRSEMNVSTLELGDSALYLCASSHSWPGMVTEAFFGQGTRLTVV.

The rearrangement joins TRBV7-9 to TRBJ1-4; maybe TRBD1 (6 bases). V was pared by 4 bases and J by 0 bases, with 15 bases between. The CDR3 is made up of 17 amino acids. CDR1 is SEHNR and CDR2 is FQNEAQ in the germline V gene (reference sequence). CDR3 sequence: CASSSLQGAATNEKLFF. The CDR3 DNA is TGTGCCAGCAGCTCGCTACAGGGCGCGGCAACTAATGAAAAACTGTTTTTT.

This clone was found a few times. The chain has TRBV7-9 and TRBJ2-6; D may match TRBD1 or TRBD2 (6 bases each). V was clipped by 9 bases and J by 2 bases, with 26 bases between them. CDR3 size: 19 residues. The V gene's germline CDR1 is SEHNR and CDR2 FQNEAQ (reference sequence). CDR3 in amino acids: CASPPSVAMEGAGANVLTF. The CDR3 DNA follows: TGTGCCAGTCCCCCCTCGGTCGCCATGGAGGGGGCTGGGGCCAACGTCCTGACTTTC.

The CDR3 DNA sequence: TGCGCCAGCAGCCAAGGGGACAGGCTATTTAATGAAAAACTGTTTTTT. Its translation is CASSQGDRLFNEKLFF. The V and J genes are TRBV4-3 and TRBJ1-4; 8 bases match TRBD1. CDR1 and CDR2 from the germline V gene are LGHNA and YSLEER. V was pared by 1 base and J by 4 bases, with 5 bases of the junction left unmatched. There are 16 residues in the CDR3.

The chain has TRBV28 and TRBJ2-7; D not resolved. CDR1 MDHEN and CDR2 SYDVKM come from the germline V gene. CDR3 length: 14 residues. Trimming left V 2 bases short and J 5 bases short, with 13 bases between. The CDR3 sequence is CASSLDGRVHEQYF. The CDR3 region has the DNA TGTGCCAGCAGTTTAGATGGAAGGGTCCACGAGCAGTACTTC.

This clone was counted a single time. The rearrangement joins TRBV6-5 to TRBJ2-7; no clear D gene. The V and J ends lost 7 bases and 0 bases respectively, with 13 bases between them. CDR3 length equals 14 residues. Germline V CDR1 and CDR2: MNHEY, SVGAGI. The CDR3 region has the DNA TGTGCCAGCAATTTTGCCCCGGGCTCCTACGAGCAGTACTTC. Protein product: CASNFAPGSYEQYF.

The chain is built from TRBV7-2 and TRBJ1-1; no clear D gene. CDR3 size: 14 residues. CDR1 is SGHTA and CDR2 is FQGNSA in the germline V gene. Trimming took 1 base from V and 7 from J, leaving 13 bases between them. The CDR3 region is CASSLVGSAGEAFF. The CDR3 DNA follows: TGTGCCAGCAGCTTAGTCGGGAGCGCGGGTGAAGCTTTCTTT.

The chain joins TRBV15 to TRBJ1-2; 7 bases fit TRBD1. CDR3 length: 15 amino acids. Germline lookup yields CDR1 LNHNV and CDR2 YYDKDF (reference sequence). With 3 bases clipped from V and 7 bases from J, the junction kept 11 bases outside the gene matches. The CDR3 protein is CATSRPGQPAGGYTF. The CDR3 DNA reads TGTGCCACCAGCAGGCCGGGACAGCCGGCGGGTGGCTACACCTTC.

The J gene is TRBJ2-7, the V gene TRBV7-2; a weak D match, TRBD2 (6 bases). Germline CDR1 and CDR2: SGHTA and FQGNSA. The CDR3 consists of 15 residues. Trimming removed 1 base from V and 4 bases from J, with 14 bases in between. In nucleotides, the CDR3 is TGTGCCAGCAGCTTAGGCCCGGGGGTAGAGTACGAGCAGTACTTC. It codes for CASSLGPGVEYEQYF.

CDR3 nucleotides: TGTGCCAGCAGCCTAACAGGAGAAGCTTATGAAAAACTGTTTTTT. It translates to CASSLTGEAYEKLFF. This chain links TRBV3-1 (or the pseudogene TRBV3-2) with TRBJ1-4, with D perhaps matching TRBD1 (5 bases). Looked up from germline, CDR1 is LGHDT and CDR2 is YNNKEL (reference sequence). The CDR3 runs 15 residues. Trimming took 4 bases from V and 6 from J, leaving 15 bases between them.